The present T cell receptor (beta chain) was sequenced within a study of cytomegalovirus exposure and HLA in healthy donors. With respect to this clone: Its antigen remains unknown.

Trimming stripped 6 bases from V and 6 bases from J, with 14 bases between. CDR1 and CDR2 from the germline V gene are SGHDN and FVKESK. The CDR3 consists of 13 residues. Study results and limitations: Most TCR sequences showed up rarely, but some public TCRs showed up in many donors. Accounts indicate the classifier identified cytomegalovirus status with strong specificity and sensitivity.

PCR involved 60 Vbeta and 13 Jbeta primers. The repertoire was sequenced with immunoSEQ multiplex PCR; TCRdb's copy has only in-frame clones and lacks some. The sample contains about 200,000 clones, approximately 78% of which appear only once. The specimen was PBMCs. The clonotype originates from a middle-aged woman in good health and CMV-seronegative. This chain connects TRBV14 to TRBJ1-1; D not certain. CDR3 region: CASSIRGGAEAFF. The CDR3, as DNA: TGTGCCAGCAGTATCCGGGGAGGTGCTGAAGCTTTCTTT.